This T cell receptor (beta chain) was retrieved from a study of OX40 agonist ivuxolimab in advanced cancers. Patients who had autoimmune disease history or got systemic immunosuppression were left out. Baseline was the first blood sampling point, followed by cycle 4 day 1 and cycle 7 day 1. This CDR3 contains 15 residues. Germline V gene sequence: CDR1 MGHDK, CDR2 SYGVNS. Trimming cost V 1 base and J 0 bases, with 7 bases left between them. Study observations and caveats: It was not determined which antigens were specifically recognized by the peripheral T cells that had undergone clonal expansion.

In regard to this clone: Its target is not known.

Sequencing was performed with immunoSEQ multiplex PCR; in TCRdb, only in-frame clones are kept and a portion is missing. In the table there are fewer than 90,000 clones, about nine tenths of which are singletons. The receptor's source is an adult with an advanced solid tumor such as melanoma, head and neck, liver or kidney cancer. Sequenced here: CD4+ or CD8+ T cells sorted from blood, sampled in a trial of the OX40 agonist ivuxolimab. The gene calls are TRBV25-1 and TRBJ1-3, with D unresolved. CDR3 sequence reads: CASSELGSSGNTIYF. In nucleotides, the CDR3 is TGTGCCAGCAGTGAATTGGGGAGCTCTGGAAACACCATATATTTT.